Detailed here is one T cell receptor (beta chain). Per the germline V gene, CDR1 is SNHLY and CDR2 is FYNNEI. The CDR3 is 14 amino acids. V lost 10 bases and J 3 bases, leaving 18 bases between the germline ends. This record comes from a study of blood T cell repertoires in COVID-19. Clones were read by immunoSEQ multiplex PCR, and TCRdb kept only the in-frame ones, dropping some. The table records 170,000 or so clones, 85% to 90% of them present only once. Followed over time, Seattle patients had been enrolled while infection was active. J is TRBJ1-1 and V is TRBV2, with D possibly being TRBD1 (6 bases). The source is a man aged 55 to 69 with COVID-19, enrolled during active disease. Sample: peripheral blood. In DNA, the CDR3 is TGTGCCATACCTAGGACCTCAGGGGACACTGAAGCTTTCTTT. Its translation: CAIPRTSGDTEAFF.